A selection of T cell receptor beta chains follows, all from one sample in a study of breast tumors, draining lymph nodes, adjacent tissues. TCRdb reprocessed the multiplex PCR reads via MiXCR and lists one record per CDR3 protein. The sample gives around 15,000 distinct CDR3 sequences, approximately 55% of which show up once; around a sixth is in the top ten. Sequenced material: tumor-adjacent breast tissue. These receptors all stem from a female donor with breast cancer. Some clones in this sample may be carry-over from other donors' samples. CDR3s include the opening cysteine and the closing phenylalanine or tryptophan. The D gene is left open where the match is weak. The size field is filled for only some rows; it gives once, few, many or a size class.

j_call: TRBJ2-3
v_call: TRBV4-3
clone_size: many
d_call: NA
cdr3_nt: TGCGCCAGCAGCCAAGGTAGAGGGCCCGCCAGGGCAGATACGCAGTATTTT
cdr3_aa: CASSQGRGPARADTQYF

j_call: TRBJ1-1
v_call: TRBV24-1
clone_size: NA
d_call: NA
cdr3_nt: TGTGCCACCAGTGATTTGTCCGGGGACACTGAAGCTTTCTTT
cdr3_aa: CATSDLSGDTEAFF

j_call: TRBJ2-2
v_call: TRBV12-3/TRBV12-4
clone_size: medium-sized
d_call: NA
cdr3_nt: TGTGCCAGCAGTTTAGCTCCTGGGAAGCTGTTTTTT
cdr3_aa: CASSLAPGKLFF

j_call: TRBJ1-1
v_call: TRBV7-3
clone_size: many
d_call: TRBD1
cdr3_nt: TGTGCCAGCAGCTTTACACAGGGGGGGGAAGCTTTCTTT
cdr3_aa: CASSFTQGGEAFF

j_call: TRBJ1-1
v_call: TRBV20-1
clone_size: many
d_call: NA
cdr3_nt: TGCAGTGCTAGAGACGGACGAACGCCGAACACTGAAGCTTTCTTT
cdr3_aa: CSARDGRTPNTEAFF

j_call: TRBJ2-5
v_call: TRBV9
clone_size: NA
d_call: NA
cdr3_nt: TGTGCCAGCAGCGTAGGGGTGGGGAACAGGGGAGGAGAGACCCAGTACTTC
cdr3_aa: CASSVGVGNRGGETQYF

j_call: TRBJ2-2
v_call: TRBV14
clone_size: medium-sized
d_call: NA
cdr3_nt: TGTGCCAGCAGCCAACTGGTGATGTCCGGGGAGCTGTTTTTT
cdr3_aa: CASSQLVMSGELFF

j_call: TRBJ1-1
v_call: TRBV7-2
clone_size: once
d_call: TRBD1
cdr3_nt: TGTGCCAGCAGCTTAAGGGGGACAGGGACGTTCATGACTGAAGCTTTCTTT
cdr3_aa: CASSLRGTGTFMTEAFF

j_call: TRBJ2-1
v_call: TRBV29-1
clone_size: NA
d_call: NA
cdr3_nt: TGCAGCGTGAGGCAGGGGGGGAATGAGCAGTTCTTC
cdr3_aa: CSVRQGGNEQFF

j_call: TRBJ2-5
v_call: TRBV20-1
clone_size: NA
d_call: NA
cdr3_nt: TGCAGTGCTGGGGAAAACAAGGAGACCCAGTACTTC
cdr3_aa: CSAGENKETQYF

j_call: TRBJ2-3
v_call: TRBV4-2
clone_size: once
d_call: NA
cdr3_nt: TGTGCCAGCAGCCAAGATATTAGAACAGATACGCAGTATTTT
cdr3_aa: CASSQDIRTDTQYF

j_call: TRBJ1-1
v_call: TRBV10-2
clone_size: NA
d_call: NA
cdr3_nt: TGCGCCAGCAGCTACTCGACAGGGAACACTGAAGCTTTCTTT
cdr3_aa: CASSYSTGNTEAFF

j_call: TRBJ2-7
v_call: TRBV12-3/TRBV12-4
clone_size: NA
d_call: NA
cdr3_nt: TGTGCCAGCAGCGGTGGGGAGCAGTACTTC
cdr3_aa: CASSGGEQYF

j_call: TRBJ2-1
v_call: TRBV5-1
clone_size: NA
d_call: TRBD2
cdr3_nt: TGCGCCAGCAGCTCCCTCGGGTCTAGCGGGAGTCTTTTGAATGAGCAGTTCTTC
cdr3_aa: CASSSLGSSGSLLNEQFF

j_call: TRBJ1-2
v_call: TRBV2
clone_size: NA
d_call: NA
cdr3_nt: TGTGCCAGCACCCCTAGACAGGAGAGTGGCTACACCTTC
cdr3_aa: CASTPRQESGYTF

j_call: TRBJ1-2
v_call: TRBV7-2
clone_size: medium-sized
d_call: NA
cdr3_nt: TGTGCCAGCAGCCCATTACGGGAGAATGGCTACACCTTC
cdr3_aa: CASSPLRENGYTF

j_call: TRBJ2-7
v_call: TRBV24-1
clone_size: once
d_call: TRBD2
cdr3_nt: TGTGCCATCGCCCTTGGTAGCGGGCAAGAGCAGTACTTC
cdr3_aa: CAIALGSGQEQYF

j_call: TRBJ2-7
v_call: TRBV20-1
clone_size: NA
d_call: NA
cdr3_nt: TGCAGTGCCCCCGGGACAACCTACGAGCAGTACTTC
cdr3_aa: CSAPGTTYEQYF

j_call: TRBJ2-1
v_call: TRBV7-2
clone_size: once
d_call: NA
cdr3_nt: TGTGCCAGCAGTCCCCGACTGGGGACCTACAATGAGCAGTTCTTC
cdr3_aa: CASSPRLGTYNEQFF

j_call: TRBJ1-3
v_call: TRBV20-1
clone_size: medium-sized
d_call: NA
cdr3_nt: TGCAGTGCCGGGGTCTTCTCTGGAAACACCATATATTTT
cdr3_aa: CSAGVFSGNTIYF

j_call: TRBJ1-1
v_call: TRBV7-3
clone_size: many
d_call: NA
cdr3_nt: TGTGCCAGCAGCTCAAAGGGGATGAACACTGAAGCTTTCTTT
cdr3_aa: CASSSKGMNTEAFF

j_call: TRBJ2-5
v_call: TRBV20-1
clone_size: NA
d_call: TRBD2
cdr3_nt: TGCAGTGCTAGAGGACTAGCGGGAACCGCCCAAGAGACCCAGTACTTC
cdr3_aa: CSARGLAGTAQETQYF

j_call: TRBJ2-3
v_call: TRBV6-1
clone_size: many
d_call: NA
cdr3_nt: TGTGCCAGCAGTGAAGGACCCCTAAGCACAGATACGCAGTATTTT
cdr3_aa: CASSEGPLSTDTQYF

j_call: TRBJ2-1
v_call: TRBV6-4
clone_size: many
d_call: TRBD2
cdr3_nt: TGTGCCAGCAGTGCCCGACTAGCGGGGTCCAATGAGCAGTTCTTC
cdr3_aa: CASSARLAGSNEQFF

j_call: TRBJ2-7
v_call: TRBV5-1
clone_size: medium-sized
d_call: NA
cdr3_nt: TGCGCCAGCAGAGCGGCCTACGAGCAGTACTTC
cdr3_aa: CASRAAYEQYF

j_call: TRBJ2-1
v_call: TRBV7-7
clone_size: NA
d_call: NA
cdr3_nt: TGTGCCAGCAGCGGAAAGGGGGCGGGAGCAATTAATGAGCAGTTCTTC
cdr3_aa: CASSGKGAGAINEQFF

j_call: TRBJ2-1
v_call: TRBV6-5
clone_size: many
d_call: TRBD2
cdr3_nt: TGTGCCAGCACCCGAGCGGGAGGTGCCTACAATGAGCAGTTCTTC
cdr3_aa: CASTRAGGAYNEQFF

j_call: TRBJ2-4
v_call: TRBV2
clone_size: NA
d_call: NA
cdr3_nt: TGTGCCAGCAGAGCAGGGTTGATGGACATTCAGTACTTC
cdr3_aa: CASRAGLMDIQYF

j_call: TRBJ1-6
v_call: TRBV24-1
clone_size: NA
d_call: TRBD1
cdr3_nt: TGTGCCACCAACGACAGGGGGCATTCACCCCTCCACTTT
cdr3_aa: CATNDRGHSPLHF

j_call: TRBJ2-3
v_call: TRBV20-1
clone_size: many
d_call: TRBD1
cdr3_nt: TGCAGTGCTAGGGTTACAGGGGTAGATACGCAGTATTTT
cdr3_aa: CSARVTGVDTQYF

j_call: TRBJ2-1
v_call: TRBV7-3
clone_size: many
d_call: NA
cdr3_nt: TGTGCCAGCAGACGACTAGTTGAGCAGTTCTTC
cdr3_aa: CASRRLVEQFF

j_call: TRBJ2-3
v_call: TRBV9
clone_size: few
d_call: TRBD2
cdr3_nt: TGTGCCAGCAGCGGCGGGAGCGGGGCAGATACGCAGTATTTT
cdr3_aa: CASSGGSGADTQYF

j_call: TRBJ2-7
v_call: TRBV7-9
clone_size: few
d_call: TRBD2
cdr3_nt: TGTGCCAGCAGCGGGACTAGCGGCTACGAGCAGTACTTC
cdr3_aa: CASSGTSGYEQYF

j_call: TRBJ1-2
v_call: TRBV20-1
clone_size: NA
d_call: NA
cdr3_nt: TGCAGTGCTAGTGGGGGGGATGGCTACACCTTC
cdr3_aa: CSASGGDGYTF

j_call: TRBJ2-5
v_call: TRBV2
clone_size: medium-sized
d_call: NA
cdr3_nt: TGTGCCAGCGGAGGGGGTAATAAAGAGACCCAGTACTTC
cdr3_aa: CASGGGNKETQYF

j_call: TRBJ1-1
v_call: TRBV20-1
clone_size: NA
d_call: NA
cdr3_nt: TGCAGTGCTATTGGTGGGTTGAACACTGAAGCTTTCTTT
cdr3_aa: CSAIGGLNTEAFF

j_call: TRBJ2-7
v_call: TRBV25-1
clone_size: NA
d_call: NA
cdr3_nt: TGTGCCAGCACCGAGGCGTGGCAAAAATACGCGCAGTACTTC
cdr3_aa: CASTEAWQKYAQYF

j_call: TRBJ1-2
v_call: TRBV5-1
clone_size: NA
d_call: NA
cdr3_nt: TGCGCCAGCAGCTTACTCTTGGGTAACTATGGCTACACCTTC
cdr3_aa: CASSLLLGNYGYTF